This T cell receptor (beta chain) was documented in a study of T cell changes during pregnancy in multiple sclerosis. CDR1 is KGHSH and CDR2 is LQKENI in the germline V gene. The CDR3 has 14 amino acids. The V and J ends lost 2 bases and 2 bases, in that order; junction bases with no gene match: 3. This table comes from immunoSEQ multiplex PCR, and its TCRdb copy is limited to in-frame clones, with some not included. The profile shows about 88,000 clones, roughly nine tenths of them singletons. V is TRBV18 and J is TRBJ2-7, with 7 nucleotides matching TRBD1. This specimen consisted of peripheral blood, obtained in the first trimester of pregnancy. This receptor was taken from a female donor with multiple sclerosis, enrolled in a pregnancy study. The CDR3 protein is CASSPGDRTYEQYF. The CDR3 DNA sequence: TGTGCCAGCTCACCAGGGGACAGAACCTACGAGCAGTACTTC.